This TCR beta chain was recovered during a study of cytomegalovirus exposure and HLA in healthy donors. The length of the CDR3 is 14 residues. V shed 2 bases and J 7 bases; nucleotides not matched to a gene: 4. Germline loops: CDR1 MDHEN, CDR2 SYDVKM. This clone was seen a handful of times. Assay: immunoSEQ multiplex PCR; the TCRdb copy retains only in-frame clones and omits some. The sample holds 150,000 to 200,000 clones, around 86% seen once. The sequencing input was PBMCs. This clonotype was sampled from a woman between 18 and 29 years old in good health and CMV-seronegative. The J gene is TRBJ1-4, the V gene TRBV28, with TRBD1 matching 7 bases. CDR3 residues: CASSLDRVVEKLFF. As DNA, the CDR3 is TGTGCCAGCAGTTTAGACAGGGTGGTTGAAAAACTGTTTTTT.